This T cell receptor beta chain appears in the sequencing data of a study of T-cell reconstitution after alpha-beta-depleted transplantation in children. Overall study findings and caveats: The main origin of T-cell counts and diversity one year after transplant was newly produced T cells. By about two months after transplant, alpha-beta T cells reportedly arose from several hundred graft clones that had expanded.

Preparation of the TCRbeta library involved a method that used unique molecular identifiers. TCRdb ran MiXCR on the PCR reads and lists one entry per CDR3 protein. The sample holds 100,000 to 120,000 distinct CDR3 sequences, 6.4% seen once. This clonotype occurred many times. Its target is not known. With 0 bases removed from V and 4 bases from J, the gap between germline ends came to 16 bases. Germline assignment: CDR1 SGHDT and CDR2 YYEEEE. CDR3 length: 16 residues. V gene TRBV5-6 combines with J gene TRBJ2-5; tentative D call: TRBD1 (6 bases). The specimen was PBMCs, mostly from graft donor cells, collected 360 days after TCRalphabeta/CD19-depleted stem cell transplant. This TCR came from a male patient under 10 years old who had a stem cell transplant for acute lymphoblastic leukemia, so the T cells may come from the graft donor. CDR3 region: CASSLGQGPIPETQYF. CDR3 nucleotide sequence: TGTGCCAGCAGCTTGGGTCAGGGGCCTATCCCAGAGACCCAGTACTTC.